Shown below are 2 T cell receptor beta chains from a single sample sequenced in a study of blood T cell repertoires in COVID-19. Profiling relied on immunoSEQ multiplex PCR, and the TCRdb table lists in-frame clones only, not all of them. This sample has tens of thousands of clones, with about nine tenths found just once. The source material was peripheral blood. The source of these receptors is a male donor with acute or convalescent COVID-19.

V gene TRBV2 combines with J gene TRBJ1-6; TRBD1 aligns across 7 bases. The trim removed 6 bases at V and 11 bases at J, leaving 4 bases unmatched. The CDR3 is made up of 12 amino acids. Germline loops: CDR1 SNHLY, CDR2 FYNNEI. CDR3 region: CASSDRVAPLHF. CDR3 sequence (DNA): TGTGCCAGCAGCGACAGGGTTGCACCCCTCCACTTT. Together with reference TRBV2 and TRBJ1-6, the CDR3 gives the full variable domain: EPEVTQTPSHQVTQMGQEVILRCVPISNHLYFYWYRQILGQKVEFLVSFYNNEISEKSEIFDDQFSVERPDGSNFTLKIRSTKLEDSAMYFCASSDRVAPLHFGNGTRLTVT.

V and J are TRBV7-9 and TRBJ1-1; TRBD1 matches 7 bases. Trimming at V came to 5 bases and at J to 4 bases, leaving 7 bases not matched to a gene. The CDR3 totals 14 residues. Germline CDR1 SEHNR, CDR2 FQNEAQ (reference sequence). This CDR3 reads CASSGRQGPTEAFF. The CDR3 region has the DNA TGTGCCAGCAGCGGCAGACAGGGACCCACTGAAGCTTTCTTT.